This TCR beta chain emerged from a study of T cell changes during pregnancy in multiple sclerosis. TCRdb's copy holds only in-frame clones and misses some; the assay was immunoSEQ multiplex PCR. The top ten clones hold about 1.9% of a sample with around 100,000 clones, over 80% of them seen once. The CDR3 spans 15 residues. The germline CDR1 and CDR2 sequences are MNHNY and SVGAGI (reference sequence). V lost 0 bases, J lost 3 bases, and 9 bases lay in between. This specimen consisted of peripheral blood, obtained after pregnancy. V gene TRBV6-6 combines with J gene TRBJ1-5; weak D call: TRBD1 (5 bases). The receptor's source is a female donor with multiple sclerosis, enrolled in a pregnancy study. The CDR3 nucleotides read TGTGCCAGCAGTTACTCTGACAGCGACAATCAGCCCCAGCATTTT. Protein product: CASSYSDSDNQPQHF.